These T cell receptor beta chains were read from a single sample in a study of T cell changes during pregnancy in multiple sclerosis. Profiled with immunoSEQ multiplex PCR; TCRdb holds only in-frame clones, not every one. The sample lists approximately 60,000 clones; over 80% were seen once. The input for sequencing was peripheral blood, taken in the second trimester of pregnancy. The receptor source for this set is a female donor in good health, enrolled as a control in a pregnancy study. Both conserved end residues are part of each CDR3. A D gene is named only where the DNA matches it firmly. Rows give clone size only sometimes, using once, few, many, or a class for an expanded clone.

j_call v_call d_call clone_size cdr3_nt cdr3_aa
TRBJ2-1 TRBV28 TRBD2 NA TGTGCCATCCGGACTAGCGGGAGGCTGGCCCTCGGCAATGAGCAGTTCTTC CAIRTSGRLALGNEQFF
TRBJ2-1 TRBV4-3 NA NA TGCGCCAGCAGCCAAGATCTTTTAGGAGGAGGCTCCTACAATGAGCAGTTCTTC CASSQDLLGGGSYNEQFF
TRBJ2-7 TRBV11-2 TRBD1 NA TGTGCCAGCAGCCTAGGGACAGGGGGCAAAAGCTCCTACGAGCAGTACTTC CASSLGTGGKSSYEQYF
TRBJ1-6 TRBV18 TRBD1 NA TGTGCCAGCTCACCGCGGGACAGGATTTCACCCCTCCACTTT CASSPRDRISPLHF
TRBJ1-2 TRBV5-4 TRBD1 NA TGTGCCAGCAGCTCCGACAGGGTACGAGGCTACACCTTC CASSSDRVRGYTF
TRBJ1-1 TRBV10-3 NA NA TGTGCCATCAGTGAAGAAGTGGGGGCCACTGAAGCTTTCTTT CAISEEVGATEAFF
TRBJ2-4 TRBV6-5 TRBD2 NA TGTGCCAGCGGTAGTCGGGGAGGGATTCAGTACTTC CASGSRGGIQYF
TRBJ2-4 TRBV30 NA NA TGTGCCTGGAGGAAAACGGGGGCCAAAAACATTCAGTACTTC CAWRKTGAKNIQYF
TRBJ1-4 TRBV6-1 NA NA TGTGCCAGCAGGGCGGGTGAAAAACTGTTTTTT CASRAGEKLFF
TRBJ2-5 TRBV29-1 TRBD2 NA TGCAGCGTTAGCGGGAAAGAGACCCAGTACTTC CSVSGKETQYF
TRBJ2-7 TRBV27 NA NA TGTGCCAGCAGTCCAACAGGTCCAGACTACGAGCAGTACTTC CASSPTGPDYEQYF
TRBJ2-5 TRBV18 TRBD1 NA TGTGCCAGCTCACCCGGGACAGATCAAGAGACCCAGTACTTC CASSPGTDQETQYF
TRBJ2-7 TRBV14 NA once TGTGCCAGCAGCCGGAACGTAAGGGGTGGGGAGTACTTC CASSRNVRGGEYF
TRBJ1-2 TRBV19 NA NA TGTGCCAACGGGGGAATGAGGGGAAGAGGCTACACCTTC CANGGMRGRGYTF
TRBJ2-3 TRBV4-3 NA NA TGCGCCAGCAGCCAAGAGCGCCCAGATACGCAGTATTTT CASSQERPDTQYF
TRBJ2-5 TRBV7-3 TRBD2 NA TGTGCCAGCAGCCTAGCGGGGACACAAGAGACCCAGTACTTC CASSLAGTQETQYF
TRBJ1-2 TRBV19 NA NA TGTGCCAGTAGTATGATGGACAGCAACTATGGCTACACCTTC CASSMMDSNYGYTF
TRBJ1-2 TRBV21-1 NA NA TGTGCCAGCAACCTTTATCCAGGGACAAGCGGCTACACCTTC CASNLYPGTSGYTF
TRBJ2-7 TRBV10-1 NA once TGCGCCAGCAGTGAGGGAGCCTACGAGCAGTACTTC CASSEGAYEQYF
TRBJ1-5 TRBV2 TRBD1 NA TGTGCCAGCAGTGTATGGGCAGGGGGCCAGCCCCAGCATTTT CASSVWAGGQPQHF
TRBJ2-3 TRBV5-1 TRBD1 NA TGCGCCAGCGGACACAGGGGGCAGGACACAGATACGCAGTATTTT CASGHRGQDTDTQYF
TRBJ2-7 TRBV14 TRBD2 NA TGTGCCAGCAGCTTGCGCCAGACTAGCGGGACCTCCTACGAGCAGTACTTC CASSLRQTSGTSYEQYF
TRBJ1-5 TRBV6-6 NA NA TGTGCCAGCAGAGACCAGGGGTACCAGCCCCAGCATTTT CASRDQGYQPQHF
TRBJ2-1 TRBV7-2 NA NA TGTGCCAGCAGCCCGGGGACAACCCTCAGCCTTTACAATGAGCAGTTCTTC CASSPGTTLSLYNEQFF
TRBJ2-5 TRBV28 NA NA TGTGCCAGCAGCTCTCCTGACAGAGAAGAGACCCAGTACTTC CASSSPDREETQYF
TRBJ2-7 TRBV5-6 NA NA TGTGCCAGCAGCGGGCGAAGCTCCTACGAGCAGTACTTC CASSGRSSYEQYF
TRBJ1-2 TRBV4-2 NA NA TGTGCCAGCAGCCAAGTCACAACAGGGACTAACTATGGCTACACCTTC CASSQVTTGTNYGYTF
TRBJ2-3 TRBV7-2 TRBD2 NA TGTGCCAGCAGCTTAGCGGGCGGGGGGCTACTTGGTACGCAGTATTTT CASSLAGGGLLGTQYF
TRBJ2-2 TRBV28 TRBD1 NA TGTGCCAGCTCAGCGGCCGACAGGGCCACCGGGGAGCTGTTTTTT CASSAADRATGELFF
TRBJ1-6 TRBV18 TRBD1 NA TGTGCCAGCTCACCTGTGACGGGACAGAGAAATTCACCCCTCCACTTT CASSPVTGQRNSPLHF
TRBJ2-1 TRBV15 NA NA TGTGCCACCAGCAGAGATGGGGGGGCCTCGTACAATGAGCAGTTCTTC CATSRDGGASYNEQFF
TRBJ2-5 TRBV30 TRBD2 NA TGTGCCTGGAGTGCAGCGGGGGGGCTCGGAGAGACCCAGTACTTC CAWSAAGGLGETQYF
TRBJ2-3 TRBV30 TRBD2 NA TGTGCCTGGAGTGTATCCCCTAGCGGGAGGGCTCTCACAGATACGCAGTATTTT CAWSVSPSGRALTDTQYF
TRBJ2-7 TRBV5-4 NA NA TGTGCCAGTGAATCCGGGACATCCTACGAGCAGTACTTC CASESGTSYEQYF
TRBJ2-3 TRBV2 NA NA TGTGCCAGCAGGGCCACAGGGTTAGATACGCAGTATTTT CASRATGLDTQYF
TRBJ2-7 TRBV6-5 TRBD1 NA TGTGCCAGCAGTTCCAGGACAGGGACCTACGAGCAGTACTTC CASSSRTGTYEQYF
TRBJ2-7 TRBV5-1 NA NA TGCGCCAGCAGTCTTGGGGCTATTTCCTACGAGCAGTACTTC CASSLGAISYEQYF
TRBJ1-2 TRBV4-1 TRBD1 NA TGCGCCAGCAGGACACCCGGGACAGGGGGTCCCTATGGCTACACCTTC CASRTPGTGGPYGYTF
TRBJ2-2 TRBV7-3 NA once TGTGCCAGCAGCTTAACCAGGGATTCCGGGGAGCTGTTTTTT CASSLTRDSGELFF
TRBJ2-7 TRBV29-1 NA NA TGCAGCGCTTCGACAGTGAGCGAGCAGTACTTC CSASTVSEQYF
TRBJ1-2 TRBV28 NA NA TGTGCCAGCAGTTTACAACAGGTCGGGTATGGCTACACCTTC CASSLQQVGYGYTF
TRBJ1-2 TRBV7-3 TRBD1 NA TGTGCCAGCAGCTTAGGGGGGACAGGCGATAACTATGGCTACACCTTC CASSLGGTGDNYGYTF
TRBJ2-7 TRBV19 TRBD2 NA TGTGCCAGTAGTATGGGCCCGGAGGCGGGAGTACAAGAAGAGCAGTACTTC CASSMGPEAGVQEEQYF
TRBJ2-5 TRBV30 NA NA TGTGCCTGGAGTGTATTGCCCGGGGAGACCCAGTACTTC CAWSVLPGETQYF